What follows are 28 T cell receptor beta chains derived from one specimen sequenced in a study of T cells and Merkel cell carcinoma outcomes. TCRdb keeps only in-frame clones here, not all; method: immunoSEQ multiplex PCR. There are a few hundred clones in the sample; 70% to 90% occur only once, and 6% to 7.5% lies in the top ten. The sample consisted of tumor tissue from Merkel cell carcinoma. The receptors were gathered from a human donor with Merkel cell carcinoma.

This chain connects TRBV7-9 to TRBJ2-4, with 7 positions matching TRBD2. The germline V gene has CDR1 SEHNR and CDR2 FQNEAQ (reference sequence). Trimming at V came to 5 bases and at J to 1 base, leaving 11 bases not matched to a gene. This CDR3 contains 17 residues. The CDR3 DNA reads TGTGCCAGCAGCGATACCGGACTAGTTGGTGCCAAAAACATTCAGTACTTC. It codes for CASSDTGLVGAKNIQYF.

The chain combines TRBV4-3 with TRBJ2-5; D unclear. The V gene lost 2 bases and the J gene lost 7 bases, with 17 bases spanning the gap. This CDR3 comprises 15 residues. Germline V gene lookup returns CDR1 LGHNA and CDR2 YSLEER. The CDR3 region has the DNA TGCGCCAGCAGCCAATCGGGTAGGACGGAGAGGACCCAGTACTTC. It is translated as CASSQSGRTERTQYF.

This chain joins TRBV18 and TRBJ1-1; D uncertain. V dropped 6 bases and J dropped 0 bases, with 8 bases sitting between them. There are 13 residues in the CDR3. Germline V gene sequence: CDR1 KGHSH, CDR2 LQKENI. The CDR3 protein is CASSPWMNTEAFF. CDR3 nucleotides: TGTGCCAGCTCCCCTTGGATGAACACTGAAGCTTTCTTT.

The V call is TRBV29-1, the J call TRBJ2-3; D may match TRBD1 or TRBD2 (5 bases each). The CDR3 runs to 10 residues. Germline V CDR1 and CDR2: SQVTM, ANQGSEA. V shed 7 bases and J shed 6 bases, with 8 bases lying between them. CDR3 in amino acids: CSGEGDTQYF. As DNA, the CDR3 is TGCAGCGGAGAGGGGGATACGCAGTATTTT.

J is TRBJ1-5 and V is TRBV19, with TRBD1 matching over 7 bases. From germline, CDR1 is LNHDA and CDR2 SQIVND (reference sequence). The CDR3 consists of 14 residues. The V and J ends lost 6 bases and 9 bases, in that order; junction bases with no gene match: 11. The CDR3 reads CASSQDRQRGPQHF. As DNA, the CDR3 is TGTGCCAGTAGCCAGGACAGGCAAAGGGGGCCCCAGCATTTT. Full variable domain (outside the CDR3, taken from reference TRBV19 and TRBJ1-5): DGGITQSPKYLFRKEGQNVTLSCEQNLNHDAMYWYRQDPGQGLRLIYYSQIVNDFQKGDIAEGYSVSREKKESFPLTVTSAQKNPTAFYLCASSQDRQRGPQHFGDGTRLSIL.

The chain couples TRBV7-9 to TRBJ2-5; D unclear. The J call could be wrong; TRBJ2-7 is a better fit for the DNA end. Per germline, CDR1 SEHNR and CDR2 FQNEAQ (reference sequence). CDR3 length: 12 residues. The CDR3 DNA follows: TGTGCCAGCAGCATGGGGTCGACCGAGCAGTACTTC. Translation: CASSMGSTEQYF.

The chain carries TRBV6-5 and TRBJ2-7, with TRBD2 as a possible D gene (6 bases). This CDR3 is built from 14 residues. Trimming shortened V by 4 bases and J by 0 bases, and 10 bases separated the two germline ends. Germline CDR1 is MNHEY and CDR2 is SVGAGI. The CDR3 coding sequence is TGTGCCAGCAGTTCCTGGGGGGACTCCTACGAGCAGTACTTC. Protein sequence: CASSSWGDSYEQYF.

The genes are TRBV2 and TRBJ2-7; 8 bases match TRBD1. V was pared by 2 bases and J by 3 bases, with 9 bases of the junction left unmatched. Looked up from germline, CDR1 is SNHLY and CDR2 is FYNNEI. This CDR3 contains 16 residues. CDR3 loop: CASSETGGTDLYEQYF. Written as DNA, the CDR3 is TGTGCCAGCAGTGAAACAGGGGGGACAGACCTCTACGAGCAGTACTTC.

This chain connects TRBV27 to TRBJ2-3; D gene ambiguous. V lost 3 bases and J 4 bases, leaving 17 bases between the germline ends. CDR1 and CDR2 (germline): MNHEY, SMNVEV (reference sequence). The CDR3 sequence is 16 residues long. The CDR3 region has the DNA TGTGCCAGCAGTTTCACCCCCCTCTATCTGCCAGATACGCAGTATTTT. Translation gives CASSFTPLYLPDTQYF.

The V call is TRBV18, the J call TRBJ2-1; D is possibly TRBD1 or TRBD2 (5 bases each). Looked up from germline, CDR1 is KGHSH and CDR2 is LQKENI. This CDR3 has 14 residues. The V end was cut by 3 bases, the J end by 9 bases, with 15 bases between. CDR3 DNA sequence: TGTGCCAGCTCACCGCGCGGGCGGCAGGGTGAGCAGTTCTTC. Its translation: CASSPRGRQGEQFF.

Comment on this clone: Germline is not matched at one junction end, which may reflect a read error. The chain combines TRBV7-7 with TRBJ2-1; D call uncertain. CDR3 size: 14 residues. Germline CDR1 is SSHAT and CDR2 is FNYEAQ (reference sequence). This CDR3 is CASSPADGRNEQFF. CDR3 DNA: TGTGCTAGCAGCCCTGCGGATGGCAGGAATGAGCAGTTCTTC.

This clone was observed a handful of times. The same CDR3 can be traced to other DNA sequences in this sample. This rearrangement joins TRBV14 to TRBJ2-7; 8 nucleotides line up with TRBD2. Losses at the gene ends were 3 bases for V and 5 bases for J; bases not matched to a gene: 6. The CDR3 has 14 residues. Germline CDR1 reads SGHDN; CDR2 reads FVKESK. CDR3 nucleotide sequence: TGTGCCAGCAGCCATGGCGGGAGGCGCAACGAGCAGTACTTC. Amino acids: CASSHGGRRNEQYF.

J is TRBJ2-5 and V is TRBV29-1; 11 nucleotides align to TRBD2. V was pared by 0 bases and J by 0 bases, with 9 bases of the junction left unmatched. Germline loops: CDR1 SQVTM, CDR2 ANQGSEA. This CDR3 comprises 18 residues. The CDR3 here is CSVEDLFGTSGNQETQYF. The CDR3 DNA reads as TGCAGCGTTGAAGACCTCTTCGGGACTAGCGGCAACCAAGAGACCCAGTACTTC.

The chain joins TRBV5-1 to TRBJ2-3, with 9 bases aligning to TRBD2. V lost 0 bases, J lost 5 bases, and 7 bases stayed unmatched. The CDR3 runs 16 residues. Germline V gene data show CDR1 as SGHRS and CDR2 as YFSETQ. The CDR3 reads CASSLVAGGPRDTQYF. Here the CDR3 DNA reads TGCGCCAGCAGCTTGGTGGCGGGAGGGCCACGAGATACGCAGTATTTT.

The J gene is TRBJ2-3, the V gene TRBV28; D possibly matches TRBD1 or TRBD2 (6 bases each). V lost 3 bases and J 2 bases, leaving 15 bases between the germline ends. CDR3 length: 16 amino acids. CDR1 and CDR2 from the germline V gene are MDHEN and SYDVKM. CDR3 amino acids: CASSFIPGANTDTQYF. The CDR3 DNA follows: TGTGCCAGCAGTTTCATTCCGGGGGCTAACACAGATACGCAGTATTTT.

The rearrangement joins TRBV19 to TRBJ2-1; 11 bases are shared with TRBD2. V lost 4 bases and J lost 3; bases outside the gene matches: 5. CDR1 LNHDA and CDR2 SQIVND come from the germline V gene (reference sequence). The CDR3 contains 16 residues. CDR3 protein: CASSTLAGGYYNEQFF. CDR3 bases: TGTGCCAGTAGTACCCTAGCGGGAGGATACTACAATGAGCAGTTCTTC.

J is TRBJ2-3 and V is TRBV5-4; no firm D call. CDR3 length equals 12 residues. The V end lost 6 bases, the J end lost 4 bases, and 9 bases lay between the germline ends. Germline V gives CDR1 SGHNT, CDR2 YYREEE (reference sequence). The CDR3 region is CASTPQADTQYF. In nucleotides, the CDR3 is TGTGCCAGCACCCCGCAGGCAGATACGCAGTATTTT. The variable domain in full, with the rest retrieved from reference TRBV5-4 and TRBJ2-3, is ETGVTQSPTHLIKTRGQQVTLRCSSQSGHNTVSWYQQALGQGPQFIFQYYREEENGRGNFPPRFSGLQFPNYSSELNVNALELDDSALYLCASTPQADTQYFGPGTRLTVL.

This chain links TRBV4-2 with TRBJ2-1; tentatively, D is TRBD1 (6 bases). This CDR3 has 19 amino acids. The germline V and J ends were trimmed by 1 base and 8 bases, with 27 bases remaining between them. The germline gives CDR1 LGHNA, CDR2 YNFKEQ. The CDR3 is CASSQGWRTKTGPGDEQFF. CDR3 DNA sequence: TGTGCCAGCAGCCAAGGGTGGCGAACCAAGACAGGCCCAGGGGATGAGCAGTTCTTC.

This chain links TRBV29-1 with TRBJ2-7; D is possibly TRBD1 (5 bases). CDR1 is SQVTM and CDR2 is ANQGSEA in the germline V gene. V was pared by 5 bases and J by 9 bases, with 14 bases between. This CDR3 has 11 amino acids. CDR3 loop: CSVSQDSSQYF. CDR3 sequence (DNA): TGCAGCGTTTCCCAAGACAGCTCGCAGTACTTC.

This clone was picked up a small number of times. The chain employs TRBV4-1 and TRBJ1-1; D is possibly TRBD1 (5 bases). V lost 6 bases and J 4 bases, leaving 6 bases between the germline ends. CDR1 is MGHRA, CDR2 YSYEKL, per germline. This CDR3 spans 11 amino acids. The CDR3 loop reads CASRGVTEAFF. The CDR3 DNA sequence: TGCGCCAGCAGGGGGGTCACTGAAGCTTTCTTT.

This clone turned up a few times. The V gene is TRBV4-3, the J gene TRBJ2-2; 13 bases match TRBD2. Germline trimming cut 4 bases from V and 6 bases from J; bases unmatched to any gene: 5. CDR3 length equals 16 residues. The germline gives CDR1 LGHNA, CDR2 YSLEER. The CDR3 here is CASSLGLAGPSGELFF. CDR3 nucleotides: TGCGCCAGCAGCCTGGGACTAGCGGGACCTTCCGGGGAGCTGTTTTTT.

Concerning this clone itself: The sample carries other DNA sequences with the same CDR3. The CDR3 nucleotides are TGTGCCAGCAATCAGGCCCGGGACATACCTTACGAGCAGTACTTC. Amino acid sequence: CASNQARDIPYEQYF. The chain links TRBV7-9 to TRBJ2-7, with a tentative D call TRBD1 (6 bases). This CDR3 is 15 amino acids long. V was pared by 7 bases and J by 4 bases, with 20 bases between. Germline values: CDR1 SEHNR, CDR2 FQNEAQ (reference sequence).

The count of this clone is one. The chain uses TRBV7-6 and TRBJ2-3; D is ambiguous. V was cut by 5 bases and J by 0 bases, with 9 bases left in between. The CDR3 length is 14 residues. The germline gives CDR1 SGHVS, CDR2 FNYEAQ. The CDR3 DNA reads as TGTGCCAGCAGCGCTAGGACCAGCACAGATACGCAGTATTTT. Protein sequence: CASSARTSTDTQYF.

This chain links TRBV18 with TRBJ2-7; 9 nucleotides agree with TRBD2. V lost 2 bases and J lost 0; bases outside the gene matches: 5. The CDR3 is made up of 16 amino acids. Per the germline V gene, CDR1 is KGHSH and CDR2 is LQKENI. Written as DNA, the CDR3 is TGTGCCAGCTCACCAAGGACTAGCGAAAACTCCTACGAGCAGTACTTC. It encodes CASSPRTSENSYEQYF.

This sequence joins TRBV6-1 and TRBJ2-1, with D maybe TRBD1 (6 bases). Germline values: CDR1 MNHNS, CDR2 SASEGT. CDR3 length: 13 residues. Between the trimmed V and J ends, which lost 10 bases and 9 bases, there was a span of 19 bases. The DNA of the CDR3 is TGTGCCAACAGGCGAGGGGGAAGCGGTGAGCAGTTCTTC. Translation: CANRRGGSGEQFF.

The gene calls are TRBV18 and TRBJ1-3; no definite D call. V dropped 3 bases and J dropped 1 base, with 13 bases sitting between them. CDR1 and CDR2 from the germline V gene are KGHSH and LQKENI. The CDR3 contains 16 residues. The CDR3, as DNA: TGTGCCAGCTCACCCGAGATCCCGGGGTCTGGAAACACCATATATTTT. It encodes CASSPEIPGSGNTIYF.

This chain uses TRBV28 with TRBJ1-1; D gene unclear. Trimming took 6 bases from V and 1 from J, leaving 15 bases between them. Germline CDR1 is MDHEN and CDR2 is SYDVKM. The CDR3 is 15 residues long. Written as DNA, the CDR3 is TGTGCCAGCAGGCGACTCCTAATTGGGAACACTGAAGCTTTCTTT. It specifies CASRRLLIGNTEAFF.

This rearrangement joins TRBV6-5 to TRBJ1-1; maybe TRBD1 (6 bases). Trimming cost V 0 bases and J 2 bases, with 10 bases left between them. This CDR3 is built from 15 residues. The germline CDR1 and CDR2 sequences are MNHEY and SVGAGI. CDR3 bases: TGTGCCAGCAGTTACTCGGACAGAGCCAACACTGAAGCTTTCTTT. Protein sequence: CASSYSDRANTEAFF.